This T cell receptor beta chain was captured by sequencing in a study of early T cells in non-severe SARS-CoV-2 infection. Looking at the study overall: Sequencing of unsorted whole blood was done on bulk RNA, leaving chains unpaired.

TCRdb re-analysed the 5' RACE reads in MiXCR, keeping a single row per CDR3 protein. The sample contains about 130,000 distinct CDR3 sequences, 15% of which appear only once. There are 15 residues in the CDR3. The germline CDR1 and CDR2 sequences are DFQATT and SNEGSKA (reference sequence). Only a few counts were recorded for this clonotype. The source material was whole blood. This TCR was sampled from an adult who was a healthcare worker with PCR-confirmed SARS-CoV-2 infection or an uninfected control (not recorded which). V and J are TRBV20-1 and TRBJ2-3; 11 bases align to TRBD1. The CDR3 sequence: CGASVGQGARDTQYF. As DNA, the CDR3 is TGCGGAGCCTCTGTCGGACAGGGGGCTAGAGATACGCAGTATTTT.